One and the same sample provided the 27 T cell receptor beta chains below, sequenced in a study of T cells in localized non-small cell lung cancer. Method: immunoSEQ multiplex PCR; TCRdb's copy keeps in-frame clones and lacks some. The sample has tens of thousands of clones; about 81% are singletons. Sequenced material: peripheral blood, taken before any cancer treatment. The receptors here all came from a woman between 35 and 70 years old with stage I lung adenocarcinoma.

This clone was found once. The V call is TRBV12-5, the J call TRBJ1-5, with a tentative D call TRBD1 (6 bases). This CDR3 region has 17 residues. Looked up from germline, CDR1 is LGHNT and CDR2 is FRNRAP. V was trimmed by 4 bases and J by 1 base, leaving 17 bases between them. CDR3 protein: CASGSYLAGVSNQPQHF. In DNA, the CDR3 is TGTGCTAGTGGTTCATATTTAGCAGGGGTCAGCAATCAGCCCCAGCATTTT.

About this clone: The same CDR3 arises from other DNA sequences in this sample as well. This rearrangement joins TRBV18 to TRBJ2-3, with D uncertain. CDR3 size: 14 residues. Germline V CDR1 and CDR2: KGHSH, LQKENI. The ends were cut back, 2 bases at V and 0 bases at J, with 6 bases in the middle. The CDR3, as DNA: TGTGCCAGCTCACCAGGAGCCAGCACAGATACGCAGTATTTT. Residues: CASSPGASTDTQYF.

V usage is TRBV9 and J usage is TRBJ2-2; no reliable D call. The germline CDR1 and CDR2 sequences are SGDLS and YYNGEE. The CDR3 is 15 residues long. The V end lost 4 bases, the J end lost 5 bases, and 15 bases lay between the germline ends. The CDR3 coding sequence is TGTGCCAGCAGCCCACAGTTTGCCGGAACCGGGGAGCTGTTTTTT. This gives the protein CASSPQFAGTGELFF.

The chain is built from TRBV9 and TRBJ2-2; 8 nucleotides line up with TRBD2. Germline V CDR1 and CDR2: SGDLS, YYNGEE. The CDR3 extends over 17 amino acids. The V and J ends lost 0 bases and 3 bases, in that order; junction bases with no gene match: 7. The CDR3 nucleotides are TGTGCCAGCAGCGTAGGATCGGGGGGGCCCGACACCGGGGAGCTGTTTTTT. Amino acid sequence: CASSVGSGGPDTGELFF. The complete variable domain, with remaining parts taken from reference TRBV9 and TRBJ2-2, reads DSGVTQTPKHLITATGQRVTLRCSPRSGDLSVYWYQQSLDQGLQFLIQYYNGEERAKGNILERFSAQQFPDLHSELNLSSLELGDSALYFCASSVGSGGPDTGELFFGEGSRLTVL.

The genes are TRBV9 and TRBJ2-1, with unresolved D. Germline V lookup: CDR1 SGDLS, CDR2 YYNGEE. Trimming cost V 0 bases and J 6 bases, with 10 bases left between them. The CDR3 covers 14 residues. CDR3 sequence (DNA): TGTGCCAGCAGCGTAGATATGGCGACCAATGAGCAGTTCTTC. Its protein product is CASSVDMATNEQFF. Supplemented by reference TRBV9 and TRBJ2-1, the full variable domain reads DSGVTQTPKHLITATGQRVTLRCSPRSGDLSVYWYQQSLDQGLQFLIQYYNGEERAKGNILERFSAQQFPDLHSELNLSSLELGDSALYFCASSVDMATNEQFFGPGTRLTVL.

This chain links TRBV18 with TRBJ2-3; D remains ambiguous. There are 11 residues in the CDR3. Germline values: CDR1 KGHSH, CDR2 LQKENI. Between the trimmed V and J ends, which lost 3 bases and 5 bases, there was a span of 3 bases. DNA of the CDR3: TGTGCCAGCTCACCCCTAGATACGCAGTATTTT. It codes for CASSPLDTQYF.

The chain combines TRBV5-8 with TRBJ1-1, with 7 bases fitting TRBD1. Trimming at V came to 4 bases and at J to 7 bases, leaving 4 bases not matched to a gene. CDR3 length: 12 amino acids. CDR1 and CDR2 from the germline V gene are SGHTS and YDEGEE. As DNA, the CDR3 is TGTGCCAGCAGCCCCTGGACAGGTGAAGCTTTCTTT. Its protein product is CASSPWTGEAFF.

This clone was picked up one time. This rearrangement joins TRBV5-4 to TRBJ1-2, with D maybe TRBD1 (5 bases). This CDR3 is built from 11 residues. The V gene lost 10 bases and the J gene lost 5 bases, with 12 bases spanning the gap. Per germline, CDR1 SGHNT and CDR2 YYREEE (reference sequence). The CDR3 is CAVYRKYGYTF. DNA of the CDR3: TGTGCCGTGTACAGGAAGTATGGCTACACCTTC.

This clone came up a few times. CDR3 amino acids: CASSQNLREGDTEAFF. DNA for the CDR3: TGCGCCAGCAGCCAAAATCTCAGGGAAGGAGACACTGAAGCTTTCTTT. This chain joins TRBV4-3 and TRBJ1-1; D is perhaps TRBD1 (5 bases). The CDR3 sequence is 16 residues long. Trimming took off 2 bases at V and 3 bases at J, with 16 bases between the two ends. CDR1 LGHNA and CDR2 YSLEER come from the germline V gene.

The CDR3 reads CASSIWQMNALFF. CDR3 DNA: TGTGCCAGTAGTATCTGGCAAATGAACGCGCTGTTTTTT. The rearrangement links TRBV19 to TRBJ1-4; no definite D call. Trimming took off 3 bases at V and 14 bases at J, with 16 bases between the two ends. CDR1 LNHDA and CDR2 SQIVND come from the germline V gene (reference sequence). The CDR3 extends over 13 amino acids.

This CDR3 is CASSVGTDHTEAFF. The CDR3 bases are TGTGCCAGCAGCGTCGGGACAGATCACACTGAAGCTTTCTTT. The rearrangement links TRBV9 to TRBJ1-1; 7 nucleotides line up with TRBD1. Trimming at V came to 2 bases and at J to 3 bases, leaving 4 bases not matched to a gene. The CDR3 spans 14 residues. Germline V gene data show CDR1 as SGDLS and CDR2 as YYNGEE.

The chain combines TRBV10-3 with TRBJ2-3, with 14 nucleotides matching TRBD2. CDR1 ENHRY and CDR2 SYGVKD come from the germline V gene. The J segment lost 0 bases and the V segment lost 10 bases, leaving 9 bases of the junction unmatched. CDR3 length equals 17 residues. The CDR3 protein is CATGAGTSGGSTDTQYF. As DNA, the CDR3 is TGTGCCACGGGGGCCGGGACTAGCGGGGGAAGCACAGATACGCAGTATTTT.

This clone is termed medium-sized. V and J are TRBV7-8 and TRBJ2-4; 11 nucleotides line up with TRBD2. This CDR3 comprises 14 residues. Germline V gene sequence: CDR1 SGHVS, CDR2 FQNEAQ. V dropped 5 bases and J dropped 12; count of bases not matched to a gene: 9. CDR3 protein: CASSGGLAGGYQYF. DNA of the CDR3: TGTGCCAGCAGCGGTGGACTAGCGGGTGGCTATCAGTACTTC.

V gene TRBV5-1 combines with J gene TRBJ1-1; weak D call: TRBD1 (5 bases). The CDR3 extends over 13 amino acids. Trimming removed 2 bases at V and 4 bases at J, with 9 bases between. CDR1 and CDR2 from the germline V gene are SGHRS and YFSETQ. CDR3 in DNA: TGCGCCAGCAGCTTCGAGGGGAGCACTGAAGCTTTCTTT. Encoded protein: CASSFEGSTEAFF.

The chain has TRBV4-3 and TRBJ2-3; the match to TRBD2 covers 11 bases. V dropped 0 bases and J dropped 2; count of bases not matched to a gene: 10. This CDR3 spans 19 amino acids. Germline CDR1 reads LGHNA; CDR2 reads YSLEER. The CDR3, as DNA: TGCGCCAGCAGCCAAGATGGGGGTACTAGCGGGGGACCCACAGATACGCAGTATTTT. Its translation: CASSQDGGTSGGPTDTQYF.

The V gene is TRBV7-2, the J gene TRBJ2-1, with a possible D match to TRBD2 (5 bases). The CDR3 extends over 11 amino acids. Germline V gene sequence: CDR1 SGHTA, CDR2 FQGNSA. Trimming removed 3 bases from V and 8 bases from J, with 5 bases in between. The chain's CDR3 is CASSLEDEQFF. The CDR3 nucleotides read TGTGCCAGCAGCTTGGAGGATGAGCAGTTCTTC.

The CDR3 region is CASSQDTRANTGELFF. CDR3 coding DNA: TGCGCCAGCAGCCAAGATACCAGGGCGAACACCGGGGAGCTGTTTTTT. The chain uses TRBV4-1 and TRBJ2-2, with TRBD1 as a possible D gene (5 bases). The V gene lost 0 bases and the J gene lost 0 bases, with 8 bases spanning the gap. Looked up from germline, CDR1 is MGHRA and CDR2 is YSYEKL. This CDR3 comprises 16 residues.

The chain has TRBV9 and TRBJ2-2; D is uncertain. Trimming cost V 0 bases and J 1 base, with 10 bases left between them. Germline values: CDR1 SGDLS, CDR2 YYNGEE. This CDR3 comprises 16 residues. CDR3 region: CASSVDSARNTGELFF. The CDR3 DNA is TGTGCCAGCAGCGTAGATTCAGCGAGGAACACCGGGGAGCTGTTTTTT. Variable domain in full (rest from reference TRBV9 and TRBJ2-2): DSGVTQTPKHLITATGQRVTLRCSPRSGDLSVYWYQQSLDQGLQFLIQYYNGEERAKGNILERFSAQQFPDLHSELNLSSLELGDSALYFCASSVDSARNTGELFFGEGSRLTVL.

The chain joins TRBV2 to TRBJ2-5; TRBD2 matches at 8 bases. Germline V gene data show CDR1 as SNHLY and CDR2 as FYNNEI. The junction had 8 bases not matched to a gene; V was cut back by 6 bases and J by 2 bases. This CDR3 contains 15 residues. In nucleotides, the CDR3 is TGTGCCAGCAGGGTAGGCGGGGGGATTCAAGAGACCCAGTACTTC. This sequence encodes CASRVGGGIQETQYF.

The rearrangement joins TRBV7-9 to TRBJ1-1; D gene unclear. Germline lookup yields CDR1 SEHNR and CDR2 FQNEAQ (reference sequence). This CDR3 spans 13 amino acids. V was shortened by 2 bases and J by 2 bases, with 6 bases between the two germline ends. The CDR3 nucleotides read TGTGCCAGCAGCTTATGGCCCAACACTGAAGCTTTCTTT. It is translated as CASSLWPNTEAFF. The entire variable domain, with the rest obtained from reference TRBV7-9 and TRBJ1-1, is as follows: DTGVSQNPRHKITKRGQNVTFRCDPISEHNRLYWYRQTLGQGPEFLTYFQNEAQLEKSRLLSDRFSAERPKGSFSTLEIQRTEQGDSAMYLCASSLWPNTEAFFGQGTRLTVV.

The chain employs TRBV5-1 and TRBJ1-2; D ambiguous. The V end was cut by 0 bases, the J end by 3 bases, with 3 bases between. Germline assignment: CDR1 SGHRS and CDR2 YFSETQ. The CDR3 extends over 12 amino acids. The DNA of the CDR3 is TGCGCCAGCAGCTTGGGCCACTATGGCTACACCTTC. Residues: CASSLGHYGYTF. The entire variable domain, with the rest obtained from reference TRBV5-1 and TRBJ1-2, is as follows: KAGVTQTPRYLIKTRGQQVTLSCSPISGHRSVSWYQQTPGQGLQFLFEYFSETQRNKGNFPGRFSGRQFSNSRSEMNVSTLELGDSALYLCASSLGHYGYTFGSGTRLTVV.

This chain uses TRBV11-3 with TRBJ1-1, with a possible D match to TRBD1 (5 bases). The germline V and J ends were trimmed by 5 bases and 0 bases, with 19 bases remaining between them. The CDR3 consists of 17 residues. Germline CDR1 SGHNT, CDR2 YENEEA. In DNA, the CDR3 is TGTGCCAGCAGCCCTAGAACCAGGACACCATTGAACACTGAAGCTTTCTTT. Translated: CASSPRTRTPLNTEAFF. The variable domain in full, with the rest retrieved from reference TRBV11-3 and TRBJ1-1, is EAGVVQSPRYKIIEKKQPVAFWCNPISGHNTLYWYLQNLGQGPELLIRYENEEAVDDSQLPKDRFSAERLKGVDSTLKIQPAELGDSAVYLCASSPRTRTPLNTEAFFGQGTRLTVV.

V usage is TRBV15 and J usage is TRBJ2-2; tentatively, D is TRBD1 or TRBD2 (5 bases each). V lost 3 bases, J lost 2 bases, and 16 bases lay in between. This CDR3 is 17 amino acids long. Germline V lookup: CDR1 LNHNV, CDR2 YYDKDF (reference sequence). CDR3 loop: CATSRDPPGPNTGELFF. CDR3 bases: TGTGCCACCAGCAGGGATCCTCCGGGGCCAAACACCGGGGAGCTGTTTTTT.

The gene calls are TRBV2 and TRBJ2-3; D not certain. Germline values: CDR1 SNHLY, CDR2 FYNNEI. The CDR3 totals 15 residues. Trimming removed 7 bases at V and 3 bases at J, with 17 bases between. Here the CDR3 reads CASIPSDPVTDTQYF. The CDR3 DNA sequence: TGTGCCAGCATCCCATCCGATCCGGTTACAGATACGCAGTATTTT.

This chain connects TRBV7-9 to TRBJ2-7; 7 bases are a match to TRBD1. V lost 5 bases, J lost 0 bases, and 7 bases stayed unmatched. In germline, CDR1 is SEHNR, CDR2 FQNEAQ (reference sequence). The CDR3 extends over 15 amino acids. CDR3 in amino acids: CASSLGGGNSYEQYF. Here the CDR3 DNA reads TGTGCCAGCAGCCTAGGGGGCGGAAACTCCTACGAGCAGTACTTC. Drawing the rest from reference TRBV7-9 and TRBJ2-7, the complete variable domain is DTGVSQNPRHKITKRGQNVTFRCDPISEHNRLYWYRQTLGQGPEFLTYFQNEAQLEKSRLLSDRFSAERPKGSFSTLEIQRTEQGDSAMYLCASSLGGGNSYEQYFGPGTRLTVT.

The J gene is TRBJ1-2, the V gene TRBV6-5, with TRBD1 identical over 7 bases. Germline V gene lookup returns CDR1 MNHEY and CDR2 SVGAGI. The length of the CDR3 is 15 residues. Trimming took 2 bases from V and 4 from J; bases not matched to a gene: 7. CDR3 nucleotide sequence: TGTGCCAGCAGTTACGGCGGGACAGATAGCTATGGCTACACCTTC. It specifies CASSYGGTDSYGYTF.

For this clone: This same CDR3 is encoded by further DNA sequences in the sample. V gene TRBV7-8 combines with J gene TRBJ2-7; D not certain. The CDR3 is 13 residues long. Trimming took 2 bases from V and 7 from J, leaving 12 bases between them. The germline gives CDR1 SGHVS, CDR2 FQNEAQ. The CDR3 here is CASSLRQIYEQYF. Here the CDR3 DNA reads TGTGCCAGCAGCTTAAGGCAGATCTATGAGCAGTACTTC.